This T cell receptor (beta chain) was captured in a study of cytomegalovirus exposure and HLA in healthy donors. Germline lookup yields CDR1 MNHEY and CDR2 SVGAGI. The CDR3 has 15 amino acids. V dropped 2 bases and J dropped 3 bases, with 12 bases sitting between them. Each donor was nominally healthy when sampled (though unrecorded immune exposures were likely). The PCR was carried out with 60 Vbeta primers and 13 Jbeta primers. TCRdb's table, derived via immunoSEQ multiplex PCR, lists solely in-frame clones and lacks some. Of 95,000 to 110,000 clones detected, approximately 80% appear once; the ten largest clones hold about 5.4%.

The sample comprised PBMCs. The TCR comes from a woman aged 18-35 years in good health and CMV-seropositive. The V and J genes are TRBV6-5 and TRBJ2-3; D gene ambiguous. The CDR3 nucleotides are TGTGCCAGCAGTTACGGAACTTCTAGAACAGATACGCAGTATTTT. Its translation is CASSYGTSRTDTQYF.